The clone carrying this T cell receptor (beta chain) occurred a few times. Its antigen is still unknown. The CDR3 consists of 15 residues. Germline V gives CDR1 LGHNA, CDR2 YNFKEQ. The V end was cut by 0 bases, the J end by 6 bases, with 14 bases between. While unrecorded immune exposures were likely, the donors were nominally healthy when sampled. The data derive from a study of cytomegalovirus exposure and HLA in healthy donors. Whole-study results and caveats: The authors later linked a missense DCLRE1C variant to TCR beta V- and J-gene trimming.

Vbeta (60) and Jbeta (13) primers were used in the PCR. Using immunoSEQ multiplex PCR, the repertoire was profiled, and TCRdb retains in-frame clones only, with some absent. The profile shows over 100,000 clones, approximately 80% of them singletons. The chain links TRBV4-2 to TRBJ1-2; D gene unclear. Sequenced: PBMCs. The clonotype comes from a woman in her twenties or thirties in good health and CMV-seronegative. In DNA form, the CDR3 reads TGTGCCAGCAGCCAAGATCTTATCCGGGAGGATGGCTACACCTTC. Its protein product is CASSQDLIREDGYTF.